This note documents a single TCR beta chain sequence. This clone was counted a few times. This receptor's antigen is unknown. Base qualities are missing; no much larger clone stands one base away. V drops 5 bases and J drops 6 bases, leaving 10 bases in between. From the germline V gene, CDR1 is MNHEY and CDR2 is SVGAGI. Measured from the cysteine to the phenylalanine, the CDR3 is 12 residues long. Just the 36-base CDR3 DNA is kept, in frame starting at base 1. This specimen comes from a study of radiation and T cells in renal cell carcinoma (dated by TCRdb to 2019 to 2021). Looking at the study overall: In total, roughly 51 samples underwent TCR beta sequencing: about 25 tumors plus 27 peripheral blood samples. The final blood draw was performed at 4 weeks after radiation, at the same time as nephrectomy. A total of roughly 3,900,000 unique CDR3 nucleotide sequences, encoding 2.5 million to 3 million unique CDR3 amino acid sequences, were found across all 53 samples. The study at large found these results: Because no pretreatment tumor biopsies were available, whether clonotypes were present in the tumor at baseline could not be determined. Top tumor clonotypes rose in blood from baseline to 2 weeks post-radiation, then contracted by 4 weeks, suggesting transient expansion of tumor-resident clones. The single-armed trial design could not address effects of radiation dose or scheduling on the TCR repertoire. Tracking of blood repertoire dynamics stopped at four to five weeks after treatment, with no follow-up past that point.

The immunoSEQ kit was used, according to the manufacturer's recommendations, to generate TCR beta libraries from genomic DNA. To prepare the libraries, a first multiplex PCR with proprietary primers was run, followed by a second PCR that added unique barcodes, and a bead cleanup was done after each round. A kit-provided positive control reaction and a negative control reaction were included in every sample batch. The final libraries were assessed on an Agilent 4200 TapeStation D1000 ScreenTape, pooled by volume, and quantified by qPCR. An Illumina NextSeq500 fitted with a MidOutput 150-cycle cartridge performed the sequencing, running 156 Read1 cycles and 15 Index1 cycles with the kit's custom primers. The pooled library was loaded at 0.8 to 1 pM, and approximately 18% PhiX control was spiked in. In the source study's methods: Vendor-processed data were analyzed in R, and a clonotype was defined as all T cells sharing the same CDR3 nucleotide sequence. In the clone abundance analyses, frequencies in each sample were normalized to that sample's 10,000 most abundant clones. Public T cell clones, which averaged fewer than five per sample, were removed prior to analysis. An abundance difference of at least 32-fold between compartments was the criterion for calling clonotypes tumor-enriched or baseline blood-enriched. Clonotypes expanded or contracted between blood time points were identified with a beta-binomial differential abundance model. The Baroni-Urbani and Buser coefficient was used to measure tumor-blood repertoire similarity, and groups were compared with two-tailed Wilcoxon tests in R. The table was pulled from immuneACCESS by TCRdb, which kept in-frame rearrangements only. Such tables lose some clones; where checked, under half of the loss comes from unresolved V genes, and the rest has no known cause. V, J and clone size derive from that table, while D and trimming were established from the DNA sequence. The sample table records 130,000 to 150,000 clones; around 88% of these occur just once. Around a sixth of the sample belongs to the ten largest clones.

This specimen's time point label, interpreted: blood 4 weeks post-SBRT, at nephrectomy. The sample's treatment or condition label is to be understood as: 15 Gy SBRT to primary tumor, nephrectomy 4 weeks later. Samples were obtained from a clinical trial, in which 15 Gy stereotactic body radiation therapy was delivered to primary renal cell carcinomas and nephrectomy was performed 4 weeks later. To follow tumor-enriched clonotypes, peripheral blood was collected serially from radiation-treated patients at baseline and again at 2 weeks and 4 weeks after SBRT. Every patient had renal cell carcinoma of clear cell pathology. Genomic DNA for TCR sequencing was prepared using the QIAamp DNA Blood Mini Kit (Qiagen). The analyses included only samples that passed all quality control checks.

The V gene is TRBV6-5 and the J gene is TRBJ1-1; the D gene is unclear. The material was blood, obtained from a patient whose treatment included radiotherapy and nephrectomy. The receptor's source is a woman in her forties or fifties with renal cell carcinoma. The sequence in DNA is TGTGCCAGCAGTCGAACAGCCGCTGAAGCTTTCTTT. This codes for CASSRTAAEAFF.